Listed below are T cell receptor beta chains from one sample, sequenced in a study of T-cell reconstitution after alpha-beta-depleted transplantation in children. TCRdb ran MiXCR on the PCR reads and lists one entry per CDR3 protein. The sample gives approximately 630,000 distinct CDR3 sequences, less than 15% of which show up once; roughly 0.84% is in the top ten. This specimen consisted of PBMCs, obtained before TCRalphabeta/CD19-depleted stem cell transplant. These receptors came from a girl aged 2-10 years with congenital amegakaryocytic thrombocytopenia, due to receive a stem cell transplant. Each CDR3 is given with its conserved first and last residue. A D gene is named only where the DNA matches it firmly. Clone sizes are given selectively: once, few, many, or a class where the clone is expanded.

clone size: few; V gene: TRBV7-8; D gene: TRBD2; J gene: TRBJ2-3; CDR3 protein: CASSPRLAGGFTDTQYF
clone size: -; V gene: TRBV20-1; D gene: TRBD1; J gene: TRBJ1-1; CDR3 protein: CSARDWTGSTTEAFF
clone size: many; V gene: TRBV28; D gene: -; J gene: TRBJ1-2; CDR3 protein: CASSLIRAGYTF
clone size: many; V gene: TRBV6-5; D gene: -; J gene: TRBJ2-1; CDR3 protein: CASSNWASRKLTYNEQFF
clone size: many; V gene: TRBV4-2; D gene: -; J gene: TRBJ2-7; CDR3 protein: CASSQDRRTTSYEQYF
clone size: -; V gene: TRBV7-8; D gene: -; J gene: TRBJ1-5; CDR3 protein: CASSFEGNSNQPQHF
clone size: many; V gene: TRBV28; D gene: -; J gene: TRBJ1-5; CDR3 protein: CASSLFFTGNQPQHF
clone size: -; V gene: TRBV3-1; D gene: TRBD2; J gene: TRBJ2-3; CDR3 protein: CASSRGLAADTQYF
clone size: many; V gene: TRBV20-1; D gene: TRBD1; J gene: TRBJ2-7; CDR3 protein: CSAIDRGTAYEQYF
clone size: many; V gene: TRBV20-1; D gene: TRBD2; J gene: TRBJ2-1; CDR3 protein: CSARLADNEQFF
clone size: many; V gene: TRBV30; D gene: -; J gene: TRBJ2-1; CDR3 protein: CAWSMTGLLVNEQFF
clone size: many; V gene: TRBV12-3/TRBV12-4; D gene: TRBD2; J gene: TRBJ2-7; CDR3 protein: CASSLVVSGNDEQYF
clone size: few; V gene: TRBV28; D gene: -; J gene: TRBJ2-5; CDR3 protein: CASSFLLSPREDQETQYF
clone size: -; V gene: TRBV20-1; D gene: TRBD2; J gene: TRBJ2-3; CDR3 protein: CSAAGGGDTQYF
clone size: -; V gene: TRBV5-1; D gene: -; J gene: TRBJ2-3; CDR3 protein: CASSLARQGGKDTQYF
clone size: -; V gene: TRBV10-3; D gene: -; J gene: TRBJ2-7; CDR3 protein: CAISESNLRADSYEQYF
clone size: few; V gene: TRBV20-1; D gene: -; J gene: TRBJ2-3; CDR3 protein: CSPGGNTQYF
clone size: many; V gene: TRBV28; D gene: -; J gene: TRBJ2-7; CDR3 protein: CASSPQGGRSYEQYF
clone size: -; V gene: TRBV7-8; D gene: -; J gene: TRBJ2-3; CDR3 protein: CASSSTGSSTDTQYF
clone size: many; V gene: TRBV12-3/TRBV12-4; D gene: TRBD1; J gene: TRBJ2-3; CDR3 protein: CASSLNLQGIGDTQYF
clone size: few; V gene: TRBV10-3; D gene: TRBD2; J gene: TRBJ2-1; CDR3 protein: CAISGLAGEVNEQFF
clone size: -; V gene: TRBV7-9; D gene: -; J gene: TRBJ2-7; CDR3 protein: CASSADPSYEQYF
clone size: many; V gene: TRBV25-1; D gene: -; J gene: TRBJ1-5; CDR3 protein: CVTRGANQPQHF
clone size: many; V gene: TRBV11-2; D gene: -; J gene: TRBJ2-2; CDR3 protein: CASTWTISGELFF
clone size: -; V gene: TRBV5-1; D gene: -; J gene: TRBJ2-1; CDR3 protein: CASSLEGGAGKESYNEQFF
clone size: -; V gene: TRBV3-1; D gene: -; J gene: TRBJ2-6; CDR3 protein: CGSSKTSGANVLTF
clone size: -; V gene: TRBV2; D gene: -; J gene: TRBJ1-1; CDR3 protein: CASSEGIYRDDTEAFF
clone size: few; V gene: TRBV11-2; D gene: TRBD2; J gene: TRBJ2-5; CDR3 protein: CASSLFRASGSGRETQYF
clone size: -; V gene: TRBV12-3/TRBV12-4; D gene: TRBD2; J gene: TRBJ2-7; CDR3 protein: CASSELATSSYEQYF
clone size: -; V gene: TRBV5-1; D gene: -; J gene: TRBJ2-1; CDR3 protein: CASSLEVTKAFNEQFF
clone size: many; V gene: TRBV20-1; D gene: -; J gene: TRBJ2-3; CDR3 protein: CSASRETDTQYF
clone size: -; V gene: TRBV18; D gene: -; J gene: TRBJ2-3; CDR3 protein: CASSPTLPPDSGRYF
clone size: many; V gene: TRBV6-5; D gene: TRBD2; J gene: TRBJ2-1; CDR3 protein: CASSYWRLAGGNEQFF
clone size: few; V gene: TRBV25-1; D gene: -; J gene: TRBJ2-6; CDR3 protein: CASSNWEGANVLTF
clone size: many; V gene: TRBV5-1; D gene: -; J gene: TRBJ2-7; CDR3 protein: CASSRRASMDPISYEQYF
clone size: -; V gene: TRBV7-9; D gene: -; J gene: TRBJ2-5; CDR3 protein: CASSLFLQETQYF
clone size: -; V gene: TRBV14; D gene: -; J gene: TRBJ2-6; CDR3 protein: CASSRLDLGVLLSSGANVLTF
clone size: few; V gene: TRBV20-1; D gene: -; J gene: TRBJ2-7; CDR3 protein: CSARGADRNEQYF
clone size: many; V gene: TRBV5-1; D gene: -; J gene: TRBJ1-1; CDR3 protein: CASSLDGHTGTAFF
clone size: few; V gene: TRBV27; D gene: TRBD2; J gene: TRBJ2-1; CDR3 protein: CASSLLAGVVYNEQFF
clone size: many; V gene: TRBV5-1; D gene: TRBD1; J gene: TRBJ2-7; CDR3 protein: CASSWKTGVYEQYF
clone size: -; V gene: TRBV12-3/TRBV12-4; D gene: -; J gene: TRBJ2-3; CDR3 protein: CASSPAAPARDTQYF
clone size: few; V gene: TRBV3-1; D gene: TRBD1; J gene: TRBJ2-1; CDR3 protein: CASSQGTGHNEQFF
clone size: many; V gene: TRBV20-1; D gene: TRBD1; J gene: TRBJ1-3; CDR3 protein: CSADRVKSGNTIYF
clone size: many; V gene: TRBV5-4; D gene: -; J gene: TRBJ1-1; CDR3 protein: CASSREGRNGEAFF
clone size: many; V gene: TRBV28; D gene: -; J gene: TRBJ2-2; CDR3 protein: CASSLTYTSTGELFF
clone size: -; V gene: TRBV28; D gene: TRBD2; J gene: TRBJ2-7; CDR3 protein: CASSFGGGRAHEQYF
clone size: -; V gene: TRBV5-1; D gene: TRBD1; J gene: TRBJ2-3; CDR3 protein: CASSSGSGTGASTDTQYF
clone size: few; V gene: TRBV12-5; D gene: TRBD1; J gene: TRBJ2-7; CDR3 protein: CASATGQGSGNEQYF
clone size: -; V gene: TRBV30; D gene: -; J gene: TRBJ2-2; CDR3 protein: CAREGRANTGELFF
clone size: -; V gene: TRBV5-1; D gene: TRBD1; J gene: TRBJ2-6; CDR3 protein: CASSTGVFSGANVLTF
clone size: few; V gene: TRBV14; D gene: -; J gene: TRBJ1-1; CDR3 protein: CASRAGVTEAFF
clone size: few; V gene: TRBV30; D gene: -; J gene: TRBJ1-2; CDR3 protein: CAWNLIADYGYTF